The present T cell receptor (beta chain) was sequenced within a study of graft-versus-host responses after intestinal transplantation. Overall study context: Recipients across the board were started on anti-thymocyte globulin induction, then kept on tacrolimus and steroids for approximately three years.

TCRdb's copy holds only in-frame clones and misses some; the assay was immunoSEQ multiplex PCR. This sample has roughly 90,000 clones; 80% to 95% occur once, and the top ten carry approximately 5.6%. In germline, CDR1 is MDHEN, CDR2 SYDVKM. CDR3 size: 16 residues. The trim removed 10 bases at V and 6 bases at J, leaving 18 bases unmatched. On this clone: The antigen is undetermined.

Broader study findings: High graft-versus-host to host-versus-graft T cell clonal ratios marked allografts of patients with graft-donor macrochimerism.

The sequence derives from a human donor who received an intestinal transplant. The V gene is TRBV28, the J gene TRBJ2-1, with 7 bases aligning to TRBD2. The sample in question was unstimulated CD8+ T cells sorted from spleen or lymph node cells, obtained before intestinal transplant. CDR3 nucleotides: TGTGCCACCCACTCCTGGGGAGCGGGAAATGGCAATGAGCAGTTCTTC. Its protein is CATHSWGAGNGNEQFF.